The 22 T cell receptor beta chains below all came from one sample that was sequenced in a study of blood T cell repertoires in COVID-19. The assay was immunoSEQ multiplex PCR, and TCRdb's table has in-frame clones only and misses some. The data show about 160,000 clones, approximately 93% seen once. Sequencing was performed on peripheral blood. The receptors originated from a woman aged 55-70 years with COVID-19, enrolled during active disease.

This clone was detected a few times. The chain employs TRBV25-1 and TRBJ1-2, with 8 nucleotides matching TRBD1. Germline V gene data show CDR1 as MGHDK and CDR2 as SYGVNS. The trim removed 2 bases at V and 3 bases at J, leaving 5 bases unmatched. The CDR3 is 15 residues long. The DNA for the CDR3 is TGTGCCAGCAGTGAAGAGGCAGGGGGCTACTATGGCTACACCTTC. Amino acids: CASSEEAGGYYGYTF.

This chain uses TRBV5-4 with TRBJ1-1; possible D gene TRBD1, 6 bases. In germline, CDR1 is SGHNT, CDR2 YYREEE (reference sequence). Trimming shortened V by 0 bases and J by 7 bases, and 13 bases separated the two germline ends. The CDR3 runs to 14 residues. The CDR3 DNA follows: TGTGCCAGCAGCTTGGTGGACGGACAGAGTGAAGCTTTCTTT. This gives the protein CASSLVDGQSEAFF.

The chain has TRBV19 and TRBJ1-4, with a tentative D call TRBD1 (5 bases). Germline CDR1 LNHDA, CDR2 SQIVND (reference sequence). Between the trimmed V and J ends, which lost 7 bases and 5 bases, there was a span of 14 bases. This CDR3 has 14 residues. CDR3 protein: CASTPRGENEKLFF. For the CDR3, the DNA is TGTGCCAGTACCCCCCGGGGGGAGAATGAAAAACTGTTTTTT.

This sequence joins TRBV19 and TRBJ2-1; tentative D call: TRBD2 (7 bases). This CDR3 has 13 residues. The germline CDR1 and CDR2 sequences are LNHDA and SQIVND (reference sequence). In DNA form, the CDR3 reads TGTGCGACTGGACCGGGGGGCAACAATGAGCAGTTCTTC. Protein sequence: CATGPGGNNEQFF.

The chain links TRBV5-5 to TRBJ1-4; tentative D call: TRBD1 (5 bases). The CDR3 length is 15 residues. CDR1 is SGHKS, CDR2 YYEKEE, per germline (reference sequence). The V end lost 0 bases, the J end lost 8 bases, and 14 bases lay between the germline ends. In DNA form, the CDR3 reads TGTGCCAGCAGCTTGGAGGGGATAAGCGGGGAAAAACTGTTTTTT. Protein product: CASSLEGISGEKLFF.

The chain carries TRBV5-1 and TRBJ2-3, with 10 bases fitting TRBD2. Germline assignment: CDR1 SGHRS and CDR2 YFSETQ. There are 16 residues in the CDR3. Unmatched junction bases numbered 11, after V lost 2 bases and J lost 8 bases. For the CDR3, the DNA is TGCGCCAGCAGCTTTCTAGCGGGGGCCACAGAGGGTACGCAGTATTTT. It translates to CASSFLAGATEGTQYF.

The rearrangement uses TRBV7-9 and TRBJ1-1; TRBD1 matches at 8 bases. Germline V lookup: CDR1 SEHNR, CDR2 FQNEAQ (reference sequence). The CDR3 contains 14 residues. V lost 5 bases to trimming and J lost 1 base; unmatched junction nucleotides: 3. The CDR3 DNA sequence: TGTGCCAGCAGCACGACAGGGGCGAACACTGAAGCTTTCTTT. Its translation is CASSTTGANTEAFF.

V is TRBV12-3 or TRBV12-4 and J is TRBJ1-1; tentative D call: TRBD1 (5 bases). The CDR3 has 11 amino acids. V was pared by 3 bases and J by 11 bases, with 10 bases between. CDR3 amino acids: CASSLRGEAFF. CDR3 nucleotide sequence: TGTGCCAGCAGTTTGCGGGGGGAGGCTTTCTTT.

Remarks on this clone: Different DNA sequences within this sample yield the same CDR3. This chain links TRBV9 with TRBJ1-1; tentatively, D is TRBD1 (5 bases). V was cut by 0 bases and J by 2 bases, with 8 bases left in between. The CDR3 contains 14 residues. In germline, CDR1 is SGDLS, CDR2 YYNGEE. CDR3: CASSVDRINTEAFF. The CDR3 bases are TGTGCCAGCAGCGTAGACAGGATAAACACTGAAGCTTTCTTT.

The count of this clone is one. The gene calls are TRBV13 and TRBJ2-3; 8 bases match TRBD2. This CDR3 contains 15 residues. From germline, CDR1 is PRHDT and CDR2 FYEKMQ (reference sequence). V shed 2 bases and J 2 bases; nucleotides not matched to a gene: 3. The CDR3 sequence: CASSLLGGATDTQYF. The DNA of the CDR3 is TGTGCCAGCAGCTTACTCGGGGGGGCCACAGATACGCAGTATTTT.

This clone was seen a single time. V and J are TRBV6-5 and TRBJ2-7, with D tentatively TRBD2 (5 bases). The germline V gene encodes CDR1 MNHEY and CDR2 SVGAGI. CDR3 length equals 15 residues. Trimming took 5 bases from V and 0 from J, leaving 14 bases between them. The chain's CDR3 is CASSRHGRGSYEQYF. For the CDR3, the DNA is TGTGCCAGCAGTCGACACGGTCGGGGCTCCTACGAGCAGTACTTC.

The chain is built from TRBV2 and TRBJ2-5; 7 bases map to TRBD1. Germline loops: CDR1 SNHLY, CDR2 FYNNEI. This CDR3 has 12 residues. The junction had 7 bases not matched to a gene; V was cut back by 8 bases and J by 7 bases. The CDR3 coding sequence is TGTGCCAGCCGGGTGGACAGGTTGACCCAGTACTTC. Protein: CASRVDRLTQYF.

Here the CDR3 reads CASSYPPTGAVSGKLFF. The CDR3 DNA sequence: TGTGCCAGCAGTTACCCTCCTACAGGGGCGGTTTCGGGAAAACTGTTTTTT. The chain carries TRBV6-2 or TRBV6-3 and TRBJ1-4; 7 nucleotides agree with TRBD1. CDR1 MNHEY and CDR2 SVGEGT come from the germline V gene. This CDR3 is built from 17 residues. After removal of 2 bases from V and 10 bases from J, the junction contained 16 bases not matched to a gene.

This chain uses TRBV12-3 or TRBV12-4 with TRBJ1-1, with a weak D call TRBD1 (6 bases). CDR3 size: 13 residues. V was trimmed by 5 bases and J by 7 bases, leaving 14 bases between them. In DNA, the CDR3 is TGTGCCAGCAGTCTACAGGGAACGGGTGAAGCTTTCTTT. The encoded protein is CASSLQGTGEAFF.

CDR3 loop: CASSLMASMSYNEQFF. CDR3 sequence (DNA): TGTGCCAGCAGCTTAATGGCTAGCATGTCCTACAATGAGCAGTTCTTC. The chain joins TRBV7-3 to TRBJ2-1; D perhaps matches TRBD2 (5 bases). The CDR3 is 16 residues long. Germline loops: CDR1 SGHTA, CDR2 FQGTGA. V shed 1 base and J shed 1 base, with 11 bases lying between them. Looking up the rest from reference TRBV7-3 and TRBJ2-1 gives the full variable domain: GAGVSQTPSNKVTEKGKYVELRCDPISGHTALYWYRQSLGQGPEFLIYFQGTGAADDSGLPNDRFFAVRPEGSVSTLKIQRTERGDSAVYLCASSLMASMSYNEQFFGPGTRLTVL.

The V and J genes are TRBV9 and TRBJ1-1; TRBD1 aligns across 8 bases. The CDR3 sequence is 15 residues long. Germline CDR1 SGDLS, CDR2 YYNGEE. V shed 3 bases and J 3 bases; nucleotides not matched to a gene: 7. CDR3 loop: CASSGRQGTDTEAFF. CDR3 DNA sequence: TGTGCCAGCAGCGGCAGACAGGGGACGGACACTGAAGCTTTCTTT.

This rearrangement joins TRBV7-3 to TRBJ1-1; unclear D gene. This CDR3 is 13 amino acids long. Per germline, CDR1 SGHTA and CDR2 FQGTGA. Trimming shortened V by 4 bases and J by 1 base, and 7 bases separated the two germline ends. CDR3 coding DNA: TGTGCCAGCAGCTCGGGTCCGAACACTGAAGCTTTCTTT. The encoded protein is CASSSGPNTEAFF.

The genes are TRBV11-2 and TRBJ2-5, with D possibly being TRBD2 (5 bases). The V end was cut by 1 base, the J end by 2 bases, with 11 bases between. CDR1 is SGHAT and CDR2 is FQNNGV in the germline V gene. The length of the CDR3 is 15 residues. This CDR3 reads CASSLGGLPQETQYF. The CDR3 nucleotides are TGTGCCAGCAGCTTAGGCGGGCTCCCACAAGAGACCCAGTACTTC.

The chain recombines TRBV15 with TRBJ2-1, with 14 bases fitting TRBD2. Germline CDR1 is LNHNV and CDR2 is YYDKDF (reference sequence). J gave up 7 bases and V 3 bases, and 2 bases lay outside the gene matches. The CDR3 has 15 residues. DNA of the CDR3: TGTGCCACCAGCAGCAGACTAGCGGGGGGGAATGAGCAGTTCTTC. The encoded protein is CATSSRLAGGNEQFF.

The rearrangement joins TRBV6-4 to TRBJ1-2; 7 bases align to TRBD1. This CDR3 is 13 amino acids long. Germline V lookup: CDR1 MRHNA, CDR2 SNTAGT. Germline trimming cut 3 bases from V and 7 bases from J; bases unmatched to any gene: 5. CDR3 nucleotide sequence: TGTGCCAGCAGTGAGGGCAGGGGGGCTGGCTACACCTTC. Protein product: CASSEGRGAGYTF.

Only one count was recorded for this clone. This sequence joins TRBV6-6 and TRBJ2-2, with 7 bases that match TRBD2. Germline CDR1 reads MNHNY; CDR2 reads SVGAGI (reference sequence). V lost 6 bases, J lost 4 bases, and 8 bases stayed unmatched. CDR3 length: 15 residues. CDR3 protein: CASSPGRDLTGELFF. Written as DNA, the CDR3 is TGTGCCAGCAGCCCGGGGAGGGATCTCACCGGGGAGCTGTTTTTT.

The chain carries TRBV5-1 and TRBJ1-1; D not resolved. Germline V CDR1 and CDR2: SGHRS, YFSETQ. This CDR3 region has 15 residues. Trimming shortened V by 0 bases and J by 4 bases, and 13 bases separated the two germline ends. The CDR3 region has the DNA TGCGCCAGCAGCTTGGACCCGGGTATCGGCACTGAAGCTTTCTTT. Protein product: CASSLDPGIGTEAFF.